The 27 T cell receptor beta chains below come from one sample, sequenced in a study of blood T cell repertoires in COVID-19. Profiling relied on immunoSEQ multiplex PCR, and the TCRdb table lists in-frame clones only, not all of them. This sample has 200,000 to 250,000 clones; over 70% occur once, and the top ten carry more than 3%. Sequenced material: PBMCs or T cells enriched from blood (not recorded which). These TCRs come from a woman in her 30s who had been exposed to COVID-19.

For the CDR3, the DNA is TGCGCCAGCAGTGAGTTAACTAGCGGAAAAGGAGGAGAGACCCAGTACTTC. Translated: CASSELTSGKGGETQYF. This chain links TRBV10-2 with TRBJ2-5; the match to TRBD2 covers 8 bases. J gave up 4 bases and V 1 base, and 11 bases lay outside the gene matches. CDR3 length equals 17 residues. Germline assignment: CDR1 WSHSY and CDR2 SAAADI.

This chain's CDR3 is CAWSGTLGLKTRDTQYF. CDR3 DNA: TGTGCCTGGAGTGGTACCCTAGGACTTAAGACCAGAGATACGCAGTATTTT. The chain links TRBV30 to TRBJ2-3; tentatively, D is TRBD2 (5 bases). V gave up 1 base and J gave up 5 bases, with 22 bases separating them. CDR1 is GTSNPN, CDR2 SVGIG, per germline (reference sequence). This CDR3 region has 17 residues.

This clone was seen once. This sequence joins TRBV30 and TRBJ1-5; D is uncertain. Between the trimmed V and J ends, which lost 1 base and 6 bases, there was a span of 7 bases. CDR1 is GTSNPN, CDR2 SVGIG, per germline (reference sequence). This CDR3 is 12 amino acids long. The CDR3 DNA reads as TGTGCCTGGAGTGGGGCAGGTCAGCCCCAGCATTTT. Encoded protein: CAWSGAGQPQHF.

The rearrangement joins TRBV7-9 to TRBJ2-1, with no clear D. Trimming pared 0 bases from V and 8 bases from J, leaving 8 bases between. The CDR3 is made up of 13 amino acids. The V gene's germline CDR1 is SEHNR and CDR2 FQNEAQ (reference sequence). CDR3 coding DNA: TGTGCCAGCAGCTTAGCCCTAGGTGATGAGCAGTTCTTC. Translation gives CASSLALGDEQFF.

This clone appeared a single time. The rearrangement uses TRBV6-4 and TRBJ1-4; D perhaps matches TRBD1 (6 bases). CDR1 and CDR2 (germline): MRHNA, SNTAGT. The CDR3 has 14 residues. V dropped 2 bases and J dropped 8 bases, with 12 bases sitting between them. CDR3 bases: TGTGCCAGCAGTGACAGGGGGTTCCGGGAAAAACTGTTTTTT. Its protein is CASSDRGFREKLFF.

The CDR3 is CASRHTGEPYGYTF. The CDR3 bases are TGTGCCAGCAGGCATACAGGGGAGCCCTATGGCTACACCTTC. The gene calls are TRBV3-1 (or the pseudogene TRBV3-2) and TRBJ1-2; 7 positions agree with TRBD1. The CDR3 totals 14 residues. J was trimmed by 4 bases and V by 6 bases; bases with no gene match: 8. Germline-derived CDR1 and CDR2 are LGHDT and YNNKEL (reference sequence).

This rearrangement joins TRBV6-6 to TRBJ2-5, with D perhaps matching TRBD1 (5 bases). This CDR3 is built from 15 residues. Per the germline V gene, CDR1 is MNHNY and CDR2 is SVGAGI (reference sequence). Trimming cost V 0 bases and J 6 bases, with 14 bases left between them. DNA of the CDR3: TGTGCCAGCAGTTACTCCATCAGGGTGGGGCAGACCCAGTACTTC. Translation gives CASSYSIRVGQTQYF.

The CDR3 sequence is CASSLGQMGNTIYF. In DNA form, the CDR3 reads TGCGCCAGCAGCTTGGGACAGATGGGAAACACCATATATTTT. This chain connects TRBV5-1 to TRBJ1-3, with a tentative D call TRBD1 (5 bases). Per the germline V gene, CDR1 is SGHRS and CDR2 is YFSETQ. Trimming shortened V by 0 bases and J by 4 bases, and 8 bases separated the two germline ends. The CDR3 length is 14 residues.

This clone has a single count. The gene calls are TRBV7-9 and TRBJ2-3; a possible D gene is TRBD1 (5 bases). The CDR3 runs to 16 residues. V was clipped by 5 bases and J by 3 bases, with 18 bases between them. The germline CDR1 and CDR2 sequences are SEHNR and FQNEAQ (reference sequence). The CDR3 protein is CASSAAPGLRTDTQYF. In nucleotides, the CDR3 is TGTGCCAGCAGCGCAGCGCCAGGGCTGAGAACAGATACGCAGTATTTT.

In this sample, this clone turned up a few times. CDR3 in DNA: TGTGCCAGCAGCCAAGAGGCAATGGGACAGGCACACACCGGGGAGCTGTTTTTT. Protein product: CASSQEAMGQAHTGELFF. The chain has TRBV3-1 (or the pseudogene TRBV3-2) and TRBJ2-2; 8 positions agree with TRBD1. V was pared by 0 bases and J by 3 bases, with 9 bases of the junction left unmatched. The CDR3 runs 18 residues. Looked up from germline, CDR1 is LGHDT and CDR2 is YNNKEL (reference sequence).

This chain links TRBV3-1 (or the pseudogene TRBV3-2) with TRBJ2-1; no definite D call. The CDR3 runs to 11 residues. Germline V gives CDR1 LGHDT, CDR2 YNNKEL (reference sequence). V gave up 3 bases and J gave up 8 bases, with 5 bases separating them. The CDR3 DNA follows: TGTGCCAGCAGCCAGGGCTATGAGCAGTTCTTC. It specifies CASSQGYEQFF.

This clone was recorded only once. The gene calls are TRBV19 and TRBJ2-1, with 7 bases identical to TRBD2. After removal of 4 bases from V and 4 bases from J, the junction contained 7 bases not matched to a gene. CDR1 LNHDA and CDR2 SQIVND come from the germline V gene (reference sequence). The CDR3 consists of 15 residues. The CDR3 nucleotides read TGTGCCAGTAGTACTCTACAAGCGGGATACAATGAGCAGTTCTTC. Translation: CASSTLQAGYNEQFF.

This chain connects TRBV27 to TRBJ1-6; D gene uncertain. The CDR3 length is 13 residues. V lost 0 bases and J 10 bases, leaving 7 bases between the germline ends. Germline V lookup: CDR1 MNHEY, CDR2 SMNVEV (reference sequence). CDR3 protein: CASSLSHSSPLHF. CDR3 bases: TGTGCCAGCAGTTTATCGCACTCATCACCCCTCCACTTT.

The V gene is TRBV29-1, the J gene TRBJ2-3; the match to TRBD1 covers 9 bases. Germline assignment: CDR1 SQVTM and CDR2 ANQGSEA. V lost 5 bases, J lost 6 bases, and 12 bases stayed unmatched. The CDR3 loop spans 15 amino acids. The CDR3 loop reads CSVSGTGMGLDTQYF. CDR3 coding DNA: TGCAGCGTTTCCGGGACAGGGATGGGATTGGATACGCAGTATTTT.

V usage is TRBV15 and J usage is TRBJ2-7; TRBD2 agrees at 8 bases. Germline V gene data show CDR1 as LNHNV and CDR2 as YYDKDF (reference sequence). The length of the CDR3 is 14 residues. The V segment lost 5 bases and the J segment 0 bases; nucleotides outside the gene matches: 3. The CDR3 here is CATSPTSGSYEQYF. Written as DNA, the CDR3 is TGTGCCACCAGCCCCACTAGCGGCTCCTACGAGCAGTACTTC.

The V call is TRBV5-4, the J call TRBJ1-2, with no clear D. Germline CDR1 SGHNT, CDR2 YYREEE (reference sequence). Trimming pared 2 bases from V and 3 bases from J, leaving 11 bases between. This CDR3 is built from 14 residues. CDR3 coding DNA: TGTGCCAGCAGCTTAGGAGGGAACGACTATGGCTACACCTTC. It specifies CASSLGGNDYGYTF.

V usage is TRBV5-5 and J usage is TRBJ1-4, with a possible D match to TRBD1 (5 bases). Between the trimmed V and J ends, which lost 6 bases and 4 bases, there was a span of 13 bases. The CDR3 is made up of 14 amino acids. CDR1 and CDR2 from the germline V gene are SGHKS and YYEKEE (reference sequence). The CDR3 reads CASTRQGLNEKLFF. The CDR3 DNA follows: TGTGCCAGCACGCGTCAGGGCCTTAATGAAAAACTGTTTTTT.

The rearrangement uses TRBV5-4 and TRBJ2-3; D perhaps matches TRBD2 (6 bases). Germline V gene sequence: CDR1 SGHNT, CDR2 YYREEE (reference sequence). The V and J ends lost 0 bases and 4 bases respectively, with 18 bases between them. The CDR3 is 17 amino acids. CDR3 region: CASSLAHYGRTPDTQYF. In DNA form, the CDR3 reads TGTGCCAGCAGCTTGGCCCATTACGGGAGAACTCCAGATACGCAGTATTTT.

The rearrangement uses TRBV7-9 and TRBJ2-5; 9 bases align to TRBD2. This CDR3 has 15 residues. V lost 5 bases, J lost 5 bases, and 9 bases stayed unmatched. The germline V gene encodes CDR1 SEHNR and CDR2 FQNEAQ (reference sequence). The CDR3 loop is CASSTVAGAGETQYF. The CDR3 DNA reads TGTGCCAGCAGCACCGTAGCGGGAGCGGGGGAGACCCAGTACTTC.

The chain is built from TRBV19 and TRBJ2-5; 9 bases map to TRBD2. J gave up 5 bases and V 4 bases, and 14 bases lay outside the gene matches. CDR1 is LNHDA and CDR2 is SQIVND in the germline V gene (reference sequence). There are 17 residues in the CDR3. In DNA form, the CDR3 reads TGTGCCAGTAGTACTCATAGCGGGAGTGCCCAGCGGGAGACCCAGTACTTC. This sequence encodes CASSTHSGSAQRETQYF.

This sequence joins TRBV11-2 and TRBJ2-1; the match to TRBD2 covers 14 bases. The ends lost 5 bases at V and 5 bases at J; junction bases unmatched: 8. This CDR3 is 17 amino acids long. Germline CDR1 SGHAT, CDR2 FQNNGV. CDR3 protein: CASSRTSGRNLDNEQFF. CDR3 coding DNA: TGTGCCAGCAGCCGGACTAGCGGGAGGAATCTTGACAATGAGCAGTTCTTC.

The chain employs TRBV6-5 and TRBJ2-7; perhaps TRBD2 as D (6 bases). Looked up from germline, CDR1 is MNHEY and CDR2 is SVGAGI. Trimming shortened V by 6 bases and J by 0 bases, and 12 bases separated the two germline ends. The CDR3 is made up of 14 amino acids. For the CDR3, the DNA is TGTGCCAGCAGCCGCGGGACGAGCTCCTACGAGCAGTACTTC. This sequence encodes CASSRGTSSYEQYF.

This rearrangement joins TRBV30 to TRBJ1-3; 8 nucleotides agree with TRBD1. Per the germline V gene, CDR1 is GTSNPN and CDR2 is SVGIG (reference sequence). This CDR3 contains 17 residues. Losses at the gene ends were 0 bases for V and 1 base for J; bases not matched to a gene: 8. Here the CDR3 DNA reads TGTGCCTGGAGTGTTAAGTCGGGACAGGTATCTGGAAACACCATATATTTT. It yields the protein CAWSVKSGQVSGNTIYF.

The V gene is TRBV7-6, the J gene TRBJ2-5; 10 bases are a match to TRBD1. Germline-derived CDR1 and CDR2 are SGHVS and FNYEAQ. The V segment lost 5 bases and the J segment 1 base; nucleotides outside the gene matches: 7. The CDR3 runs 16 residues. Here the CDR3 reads CASSRWRTGGQETQYF. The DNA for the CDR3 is TGTGCCAGCAGCCGTTGGCGGACAGGGGGCCAAGAGACCCAGTACTTC.

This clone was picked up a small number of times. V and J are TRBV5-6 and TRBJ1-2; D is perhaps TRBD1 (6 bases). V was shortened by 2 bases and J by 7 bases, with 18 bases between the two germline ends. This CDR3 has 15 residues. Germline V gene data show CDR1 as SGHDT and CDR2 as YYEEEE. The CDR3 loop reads CASSLPRRGQPGYTF. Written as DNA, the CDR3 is TGTGCCAGCAGCTTACCAAGACGGGGACAACCTGGCTACACCTTC.

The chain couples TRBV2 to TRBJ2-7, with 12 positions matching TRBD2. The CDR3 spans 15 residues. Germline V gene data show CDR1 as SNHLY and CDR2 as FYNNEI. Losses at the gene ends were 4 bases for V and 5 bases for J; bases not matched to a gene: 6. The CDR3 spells CASSALAGGPDEQYF. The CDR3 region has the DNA TGTGCCAGCAGTGCCCTAGCGGGAGGGCCCGACGAGCAGTACTTC.

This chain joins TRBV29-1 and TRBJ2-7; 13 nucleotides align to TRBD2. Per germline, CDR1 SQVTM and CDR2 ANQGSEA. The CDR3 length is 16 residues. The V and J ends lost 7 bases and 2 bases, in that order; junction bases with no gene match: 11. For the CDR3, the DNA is TGCAGCGCCTCCGGGACTAGCGGGAAAGTGGCCTACGAGCAGTACTTC. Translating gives CSASGTSGKVAYEQYF.